This TCR beta chain was documented in a study of blood T cells in healthy people across ages. PCR was performed a second time for about 7 to 12 cycles using a sample-barcoded 5' primer and a J-beta primer mix. Each CDR3 protein is one row after TCRdb ran MiXCR on the 5' RACE reads. Here the sample spans around 780,000 distinct CDR3 sequences, roughly 25% being singletons. Whole-study findings and limits: No one knew whether donors had CMV, which possibly confounded expanded clonotype changes.

To note about this clonotype: Its antigen is not known.

This CDR3 has 17 residues. The germline V gene has CDR1 LGHDT and CDR2 YNNKEL (reference sequence). These same data were also listed under a study on T cells of mothers and their children.

This chain joins TRBV3-1 and TRBJ2-5; 15 bases map to TRBD2. The DNA matches TRBJ2-1 better at its end, which makes the J call doubtful. Sequencing input: blood. The sequence came from a boy under 18 in good health. CDR3 sequence reads: CASSQPGLAGGISEQFF. DNA for the CDR3: TGTGCCAGCAGCCAACCCGGACTAGCGGGGGGGATTAGTGAGCAGTTCTTC.